Presented here are 10 T cell receptor beta chains from one specimen sequenced in a study of cytomegalovirus exposure and HLA in healthy donors. The PCR employed 60 Vbeta primers together with 13 Jbeta primers. Only in-frame clones appear in the TCRdb table, and some are missing; sequencing was by immunoSEQ multiplex PCR. The profile shows roughly 300,000 clones, approximately 90% of them singletons. The sequenced sample consisted of PBMCs. Every receptor here comes from a man aged 35 to 55 in good health and CMV-seropositive.

A remark on this clone: The sample has other DNA sequences that encode this CDR3 too. J is TRBJ2-5 and V is TRBV19; D perhaps matches TRBD2 (5 bases). The CDR3 has 13 residues. Germline V gene lookup returns CDR1 LNHDA and CDR2 SQIVND (reference sequence). Trimming left V 5 bases short and J 5 bases short, with 12 bases between. The chain's CDR3 is CASSPRGQETQYF. CDR3 DNA sequence: TGTGCCAGTAGTCCCCGGGGTCAGGAGACCCAGTACTTC.

The V and J genes are TRBV28 and TRBJ2-2; 9 bases line up with TRBD1. V dropped 7 bases and J dropped 6; count of bases not matched to a gene: 0. The germline V gene encodes CDR1 MDHEN and CDR2 SYDVKM. The CDR3 consists of 12 residues. The CDR3 region is CASNRGPGELFF. The CDR3 DNA sequence: TGTGCCAGCAACAGGGGGCCCGGGGAGCTGTTTTTT.

The chain links TRBV6-5 to TRBJ2-5; the match to TRBD2 covers 7 bases. The V gene's germline CDR1 is MNHEY and CDR2 SVGAGI. The CDR3 runs 14 residues. V lost 7 bases to trimming and J lost 1 base; unmatched junction nucleotides: 6. The CDR3 loop is CASTPPGGQETQYF. Written as DNA, the CDR3 is TGTGCCAGCACCCCGCCGGGGGGCCAAGAGACCCAGTACTTC.

The chain couples TRBV5-1 to TRBJ2-7; 10 positions match TRBD2. V lost 3 bases, J lost 2 bases, and 2 bases stayed unmatched. CDR1 is SGHRS and CDR2 is YFSETQ in the germline V gene. CDR3 length equals 14 residues. The CDR3 nucleotides are TGCGCCAGCAGCTGGACTAGCGGTACCTACGAGCAGTACTTC. Protein product: CASSWTSGTYEQYF.

The genes are TRBV7-6 and TRBJ2-7; 8 nucleotides line up with TRBD1. Trimming removed 1 base from V and 3 bases from J; junction bases left unmatched: 5. CDR3 length equals 15 residues. CDR1 SGHVS and CDR2 FNYEAQ come from the germline V gene. Written as DNA, the CDR3 is TGTGCCAGCAGCTTAGATCCAGGGGGCGGCTACGAGCAGTACTTC. The encoded protein is CASSLDPGGGYEQYF.

V is TRBV5-1 and J is TRBJ2-7; 8 bases align to TRBD2. CDR3 length: 14 amino acids. The germline V gene encodes CDR1 SGHRS and CDR2 YFSETQ. V lost 3 bases, J lost 3 bases, and 5 bases stayed unmatched. CDR3 DNA sequence: TGCGCCAGCAGCTGGCTAGCGGGTAACTACGAGCAGTACTTC. Residues: CASSWLAGNYEQYF.

J is TRBJ2-7 and V is TRBV7-3, with 8 bases fitting TRBD2. This CDR3 spans 15 amino acids. Germline V CDR1 and CDR2: SGHTA, FQGTGA. With 1 base clipped from V and 2 bases from J, the junction kept 4 bases outside the gene matches. The CDR3: CASSLSPAGAYEQYF. CDR3 DNA sequence: TGTGCCAGCAGCTTAAGCCCAGCGGGGGCCTACGAGCAGTACTTC.

The rearrangement links TRBV5-8 to TRBJ1-5, with TRBD1 identical over 7 bases. The germline gives CDR1 SGHTS, CDR2 YDEGEE. The CDR3 length is 19 residues. V shed 4 bases, J shed 0 bases, and the junction held 16 bases outside the gene matches. Written as DNA, the CDR3 is TGTGCCAGCAGCCCATCTGGGACAGCGGGTGGCTCTAGCAATCAGCCCCAGCATTTT. Residues: CASSPSGTAGGSSNQPQHF.

CDR3 bases: TGTGCCAGCAGCGTAGCTGTACAGGGGACAGATACGCAGTATTTT. Encoded protein: CASSVAVQGTDTQYF. V usage is TRBV9 and J usage is TRBJ2-3; 7 positions match TRBD1. Germline CDR1 reads SGDLS; CDR2 reads YYNGEE. The CDR3 covers 15 residues. V trimming: 0 bases; J trimming: 3 bases; junction bases outside the gene matches: 4.

This chain connects TRBV19 to TRBJ2-7; weak D call: TRBD2 (5 bases). The germline V gene encodes CDR1 LNHDA and CDR2 SQIVND (reference sequence). The CDR3 covers 13 residues. Trimming shortened V by 6 bases and J by 3 bases, and 12 bases separated the two germline ends. CDR3 sequence (DNA): TGTGCCAGTAGCAGACTACTCGGCTACGAGCAGTACTTC. It specifies CASSRLLGYEQYF.